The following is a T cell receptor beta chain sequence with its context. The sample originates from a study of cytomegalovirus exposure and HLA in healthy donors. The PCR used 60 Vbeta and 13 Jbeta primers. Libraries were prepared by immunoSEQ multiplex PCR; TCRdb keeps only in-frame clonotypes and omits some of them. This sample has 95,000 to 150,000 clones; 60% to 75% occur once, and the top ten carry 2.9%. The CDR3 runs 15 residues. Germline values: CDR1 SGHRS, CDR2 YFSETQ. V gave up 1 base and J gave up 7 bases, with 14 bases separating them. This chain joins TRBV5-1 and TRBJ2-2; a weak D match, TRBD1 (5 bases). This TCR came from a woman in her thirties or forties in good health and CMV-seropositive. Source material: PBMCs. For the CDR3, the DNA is TGCGCCAGCAGCTTGTCTTCAGGGCGGAGCGGGGAGCTGTTTTTT. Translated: CASSLSSGRSGELFF.